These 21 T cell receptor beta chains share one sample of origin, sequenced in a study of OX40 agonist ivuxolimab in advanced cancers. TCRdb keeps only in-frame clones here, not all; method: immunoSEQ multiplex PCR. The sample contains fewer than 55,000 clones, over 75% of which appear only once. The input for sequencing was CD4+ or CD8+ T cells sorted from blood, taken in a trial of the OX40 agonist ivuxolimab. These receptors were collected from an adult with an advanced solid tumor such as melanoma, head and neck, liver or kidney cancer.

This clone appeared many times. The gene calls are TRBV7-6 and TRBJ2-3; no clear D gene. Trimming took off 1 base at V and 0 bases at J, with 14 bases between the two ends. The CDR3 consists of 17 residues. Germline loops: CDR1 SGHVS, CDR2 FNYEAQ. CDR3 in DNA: TGTGCCAGCAGCTTAGGAGTGGCGATAGGTAGCACAGATACGCAGTATTTT. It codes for CASSLGVAIGSTDTQYF.

The CDR3 DNA follows: TGTGCCAGCACCCGGTGGGCCGGTGAGCAGTTCTTC. Amino acids: CASTRWAGEQFF. The V and J genes are TRBV7-6 and TRBJ2-1; D is unresolved. Germline V lookup: CDR1 SGHVS, CDR2 FNYEAQ. This CDR3 is 12 amino acids long. Trimming shortened V by 7 bases and J by 9 bases, and 13 bases separated the two germline ends.

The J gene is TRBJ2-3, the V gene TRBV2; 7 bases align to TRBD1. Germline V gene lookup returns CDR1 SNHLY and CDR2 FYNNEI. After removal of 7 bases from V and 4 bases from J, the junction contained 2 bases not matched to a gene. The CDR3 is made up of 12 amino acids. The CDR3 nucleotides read TGTGCCAGCACACAGGGGTCAGATACGCAGTATTTT. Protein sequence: CASTQGSDTQYF.

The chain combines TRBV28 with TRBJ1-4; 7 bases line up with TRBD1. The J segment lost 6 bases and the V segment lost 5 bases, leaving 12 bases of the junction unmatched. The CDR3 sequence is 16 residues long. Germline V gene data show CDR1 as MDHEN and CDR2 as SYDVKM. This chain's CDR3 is CASSGGQRDLDEKLFF. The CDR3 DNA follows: TGTGCCAGCAGTGGGGGACAGCGGGACTTGGATGAAAAACTGTTTTTT.

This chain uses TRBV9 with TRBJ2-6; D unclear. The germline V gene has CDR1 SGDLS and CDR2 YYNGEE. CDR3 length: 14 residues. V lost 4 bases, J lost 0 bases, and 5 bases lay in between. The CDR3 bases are TGTGCCAGCAGCTCACACTCTGGGGCCAACGTCCTGACTTTC. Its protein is CASSSHSGANVLTF.

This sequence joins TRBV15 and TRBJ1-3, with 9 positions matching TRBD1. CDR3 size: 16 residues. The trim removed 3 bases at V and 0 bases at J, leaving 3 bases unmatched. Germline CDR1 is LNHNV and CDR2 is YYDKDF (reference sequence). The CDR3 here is CATSRGTGSSGNTIYF. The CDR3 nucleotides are TGTGCCACCAGCAGGGGGACAGGGAGCTCTGGAAACACCATATATTTT.

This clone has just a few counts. CDR3 nucleotide sequence: TGTGCCAGCAGCGCCGGAAATAGCAATCAGCCCCAGCATTTT. Translating gives CASSAGNSNQPQHF. The gene calls are TRBV7-9 and TRBJ1-5; no reliable D call. The CDR3 contains 14 residues. Germline assignment: CDR1 SEHNR and CDR2 FQNEAQ (reference sequence). The ends were cut back, 5 bases at V and 0 bases at J, with 8 bases in the middle.

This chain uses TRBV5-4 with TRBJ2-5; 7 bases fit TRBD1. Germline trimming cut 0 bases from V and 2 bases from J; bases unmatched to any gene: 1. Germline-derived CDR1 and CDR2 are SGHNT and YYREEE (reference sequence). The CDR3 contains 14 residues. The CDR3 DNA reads TGTGCCAGCAGCTTGGTCAGGGGGCAAGAGACCCAGTACTTC. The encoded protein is CASSLVRGQETQYF.

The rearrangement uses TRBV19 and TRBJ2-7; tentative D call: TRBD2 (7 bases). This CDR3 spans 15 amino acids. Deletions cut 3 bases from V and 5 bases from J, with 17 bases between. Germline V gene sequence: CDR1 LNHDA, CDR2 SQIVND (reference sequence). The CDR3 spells CASSIRGGWGNEQYF. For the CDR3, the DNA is TGTGCCAGTAGTATCCGCGGGGGCTGGGGAAACGAGCAGTACTTC.

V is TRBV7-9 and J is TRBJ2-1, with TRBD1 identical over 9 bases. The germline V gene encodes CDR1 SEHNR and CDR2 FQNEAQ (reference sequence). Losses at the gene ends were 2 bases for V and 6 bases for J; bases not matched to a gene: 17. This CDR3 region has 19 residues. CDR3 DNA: TGTGCCAGCAGCTTATACTCCCCGACCCGGGACAGGGTCCCCAATGAGCAGTTCTTC. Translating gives CASSLYSPTRDRVPNEQFF.

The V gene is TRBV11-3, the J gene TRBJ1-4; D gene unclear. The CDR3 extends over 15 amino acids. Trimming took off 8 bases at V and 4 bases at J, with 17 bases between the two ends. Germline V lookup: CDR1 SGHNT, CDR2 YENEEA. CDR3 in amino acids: CASCPRSGVNEKLFF. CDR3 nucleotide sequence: TGTGCCAGCTGCCCCAGATCAGGAGTTAATGAAAAACTGTTTTTT.

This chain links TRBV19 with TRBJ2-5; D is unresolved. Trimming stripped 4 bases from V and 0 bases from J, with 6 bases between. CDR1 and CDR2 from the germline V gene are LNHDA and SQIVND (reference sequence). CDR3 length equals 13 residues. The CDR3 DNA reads TGTGCCAGTAGTAAAGGACACCAAGAGACCCAGTACTTC. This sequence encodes CASSKGHQETQYF.

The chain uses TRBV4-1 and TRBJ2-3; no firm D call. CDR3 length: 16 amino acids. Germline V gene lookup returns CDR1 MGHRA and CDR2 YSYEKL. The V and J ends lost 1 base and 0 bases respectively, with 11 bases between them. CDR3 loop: CASSQAWWSSTDTQYF. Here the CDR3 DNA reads TGCGCCAGCAGCCAAGCCTGGTGGTCTAGCACAGATACGCAGTATTTT.

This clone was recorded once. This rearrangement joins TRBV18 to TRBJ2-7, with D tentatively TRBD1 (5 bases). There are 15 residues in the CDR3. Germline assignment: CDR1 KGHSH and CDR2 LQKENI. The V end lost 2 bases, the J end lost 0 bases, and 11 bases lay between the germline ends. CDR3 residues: CASSPSTDSSYEQYF. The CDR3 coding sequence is TGTGCCAGCTCACCATCAACCGACAGCTCCTACGAGCAGTACTTC.

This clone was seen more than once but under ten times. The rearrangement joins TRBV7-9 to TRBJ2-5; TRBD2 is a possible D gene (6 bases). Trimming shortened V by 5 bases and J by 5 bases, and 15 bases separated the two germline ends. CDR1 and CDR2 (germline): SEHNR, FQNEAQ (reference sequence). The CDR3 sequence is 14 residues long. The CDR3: CASSLTGSVETQYF. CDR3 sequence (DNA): TGTGCCAGCAGCCTTACCGGGAGCGTCGAGACCCAGTACTTC.

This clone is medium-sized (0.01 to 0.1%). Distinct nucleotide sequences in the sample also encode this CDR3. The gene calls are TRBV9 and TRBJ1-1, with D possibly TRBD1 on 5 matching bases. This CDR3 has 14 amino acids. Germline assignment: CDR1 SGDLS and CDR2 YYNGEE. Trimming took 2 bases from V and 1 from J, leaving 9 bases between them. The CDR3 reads CASSVEGRNTEAFF. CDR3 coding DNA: TGTGCCAGCAGCGTCGAGGGGCGGAACACTGAAGCTTTCTTT.

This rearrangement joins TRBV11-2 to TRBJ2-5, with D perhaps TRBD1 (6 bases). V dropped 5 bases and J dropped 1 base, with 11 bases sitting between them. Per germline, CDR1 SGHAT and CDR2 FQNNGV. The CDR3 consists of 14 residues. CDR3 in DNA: TGTGCCAGCAGCGGAGGACAGTTCCAAGAGACCCAGTACTTC. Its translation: CASSGGQFQETQYF.

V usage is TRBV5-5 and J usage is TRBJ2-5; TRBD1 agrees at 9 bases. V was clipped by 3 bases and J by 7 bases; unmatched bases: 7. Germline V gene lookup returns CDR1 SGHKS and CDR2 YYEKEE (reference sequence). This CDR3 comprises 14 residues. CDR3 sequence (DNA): TGTGCCAGCAGCTGGTGGGGACAGGGAGCGACCCAGTACTTC. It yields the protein CASSWWGQGATQYF.

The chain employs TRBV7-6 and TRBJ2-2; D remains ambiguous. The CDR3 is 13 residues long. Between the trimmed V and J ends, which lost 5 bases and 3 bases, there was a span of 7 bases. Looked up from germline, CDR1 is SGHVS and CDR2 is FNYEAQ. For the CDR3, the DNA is TGTGCCAGCAGCCAGACTGACACCGGGGAGCTGTTTTTT. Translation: CASSQTDTGELFF.

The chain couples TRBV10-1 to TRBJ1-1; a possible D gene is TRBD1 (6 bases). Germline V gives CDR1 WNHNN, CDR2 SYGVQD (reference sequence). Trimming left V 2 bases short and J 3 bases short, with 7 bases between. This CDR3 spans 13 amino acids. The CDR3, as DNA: TGCGCCAGCAGTGAGCCAGGGGACACTGAAGCTTTCTTT. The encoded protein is CASSEPGDTEAFF.

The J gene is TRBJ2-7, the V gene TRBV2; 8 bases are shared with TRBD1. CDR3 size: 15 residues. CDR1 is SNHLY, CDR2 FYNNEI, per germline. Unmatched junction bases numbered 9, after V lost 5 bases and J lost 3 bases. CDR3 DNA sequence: TGTGCCAGCAGTTCCGGACAGGGCTCCTACTACGAGCAGTACTTC. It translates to CASSSGQGSYYEQYF.